These 29 T cell receptor beta chains were sequenced from one sample in a study of cytomegalovirus exposure and HLA in healthy donors. Primers for the PCR totalled 60 Vbeta and 13 Jbeta. TCRdb's table, derived via immunoSEQ multiplex PCR, lists solely in-frame clones and lacks some. The data hold about 150,000 clones, with roughly 75% observed a single time. The sample comprised PBMCs. The receptor set was obtained from a man between 18 and 29 years old in good health and CMV-seronegative.

The chain joins TRBV27 to TRBJ2-5; 14 nucleotides align to TRBD2. The CDR3 loop spans 15 amino acids. Trimming took 6 bases from V and 4 from J; bases not matched to a gene: 4. The germline V gene encodes CDR1 MNHEY and CDR2 SMNVEV (reference sequence). The CDR3, as DNA: TGTGCCAGCAGGGGACTAGCGGGAGTATCAGAGACCCAGTACTTC. Translation gives CASRGLAGVSETQYF.

The CDR3 reads CASSAFRTSGRAQELFF. DNA of the CDR3: TGTGCCAGCAGCGCATTCAGAACTAGCGGGAGGGCCCAGGAGCTGTTTTTT. The J gene is TRBJ2-2, the V gene TRBV9; 13 nucleotides align to TRBD2. CDR1 SGDLS and CDR2 YYNGEE come from the germline V gene. After removal of 3 bases from V and 10 bases from J, the junction contained 12 bases not matched to a gene. This CDR3 comprises 17 residues.

This clone has just a few counts. The chain employs TRBV7-2 and TRBJ1-6, with a weak D call TRBD1 (5 bases). The CDR3 loop spans 16 amino acids. Trimming took off 5 bases at V and 7 bases at J, with 18 bases between the two ends. Per the germline V gene, CDR1 is SGHTA and CDR2 is FQGNSA. The chain's CDR3 is CASSAGPTRRNSPLHF. The CDR3 nucleotides are TGTGCCAGCAGCGCAGGGCCGACCCGGCGGAATTCACCCCTCCACTTT.

J is TRBJ1-1 and V is TRBV7-2; weak D call: TRBD1 (5 bases). Trimming took off 1 base at V and 5 bases at J, with 14 bases between the two ends. Germline lookup yields CDR1 SGHTA and CDR2 FQGNSA. CDR3 length: 15 amino acids. CDR3 in DNA: TGTGCCAGCAGCTTAGTGGGCAGGGCCCCAACTGAAGCTTTCTTT. Translated, it gives CASSLVGRAPTEAFF.

V is TRBV4-1 and J is TRBJ1-5; the match to TRBD1 covers 11 bases. In germline, CDR1 is MGHRA, CDR2 YSYEKL. V gave up 1 base and J gave up 6 bases; unmatched junction bases: 2. The CDR3 consists of 15 residues. This chain's CDR3 is CASSQGTGGGQPQHF. Written as DNA, the CDR3 is TGCGCCAGCAGCCAAGGGACAGGGGGCGGTCAGCCCCAGCATTTT.

This clone was recorded a few times. The V call is TRBV9, the J call TRBJ2-1; D perhaps matches TRBD2 (6 bases). Trimming took off 2 bases at V and 7 bases at J, with 19 bases between the two ends. Germline values: CDR1 SGDLS, CDR2 YYNGEE. This CDR3 is built from 16 residues. This CDR3 is CASSVSSGEGWNEQFF. Here the CDR3 DNA reads TGTGCCAGCAGCGTTAGCTCGGGAGAGGGATGGAATGAGCAGTTCTTC.

The V and J genes are TRBV5-1 and TRBJ2-1; TRBD2 matches at 12 bases. The ends lost 4 bases at V and 3 bases at J; junction bases unmatched: 11. Germline-derived CDR1 and CDR2 are SGHRS and YFSETQ. The CDR3 covers 18 residues. The CDR3 reads CASSLKLAGGPHYNEQFF. As DNA, the CDR3 is TGCGCCAGCAGCCTCAAACTAGCGGGAGGTCCTCACTACAATGAGCAGTTCTTC.

The J gene is TRBJ1-3, the V gene TRBV6-4; D not certain. Germline CDR1 reads MRHNA; CDR2 reads SNTAGT. Between the trimmed V and J ends, which lost 3 bases and 8 bases, there was a span of 11 bases. This CDR3 spans 13 amino acids. Here the CDR3 reads CASSEWGVDTIYF. CDR3 DNA sequence: TGTGCCAGCAGTGAGTGGGGAGTAGACACCATATATTTT.

This clone has just a few counts. The CDR3 sequence: CASILTSGPYEQYF. For the CDR3, the DNA is TGTGCCAGCATTTTGACTAGCGGTCCCTACGAGCAGTACTTC. This rearrangement joins TRBV28 to TRBJ2-7; TRBD2 agrees at 9 bases. V shed 7 bases, J shed 2 bases, and the junction held 6 bases outside the gene matches. This CDR3 contains 14 residues. Germline CDR1 reads MDHEN; CDR2 reads SYDVKM.

In this sample, this clone turned up once. The chain employs TRBV5-1 and TRBJ1-2; weak D call: TRBD1 (6 bases). Germline V gene sequence: CDR1 SGHRS, CDR2 YFSETQ. This CDR3 is built from 14 residues. Trimming cost V 1 base and J 6 bases, with 13 bases left between them. The CDR3 DNA is TGCGCCAGCAGCTTGACCGGACAGCTTGATGGCTACACCTTC. Translation gives CASSLTGQLDGYTF.

The CDR3 loop is CASQGSSSNQPQHF. DNA of the CDR3: TGTGCCAGCCAGGGGTCGAGTAGCAATCAGCCCCAGCATTTT. The rearrangement uses TRBV19 and TRBJ1-5; D is possibly TRBD1 (6 bases). The germline V gene has CDR1 LNHDA and CDR2 SQIVND (reference sequence). V dropped 9 bases and J dropped 0 bases, with 12 bases sitting between them. The CDR3 is made up of 14 amino acids.

The V and J genes are TRBV5-4 and TRBJ2-7; 9 bases agree with TRBD2. CDR3 size: 13 residues. Looked up from germline, CDR1 is SGHNT and CDR2 is YYREEE (reference sequence). Germline trimming cut 4 bases from V and 5 bases from J; bases unmatched to any gene: 4. The CDR3 spells CASSRGTSNEQYF. CDR3 bases: TGTGCCAGCAGCCGCGGGACTAGCAACGAGCAGTACTTC. The variable domain in full, with the rest retrieved from reference TRBV5-4 and TRBJ2-7, is ETGVTQSPTHLIKTRGQQVTLRCSSQSGHNTVSWYQQALGQGPQFIFQYYREEENGRGNFPPRFSGLQFPNYSSELNVNALELDDSALYLCASSRGTSNEQYFGPGTRLTVT.

V gene TRBV7-9 combines with J gene TRBJ1-1; D perhaps matches TRBD1 (5 bases). Trimming cost V 5 bases and J 6 bases, with 13 bases left between them. The CDR3 is made up of 13 amino acids. Germline CDR1 SEHNR, CDR2 FQNEAQ (reference sequence). The CDR3 DNA sequence: TGTGCCAGCAGCCCAGAGGTAGGGGCTGAAGCTTTCTTT. Its translation is CASSPEVGAEAFF.

This chain connects TRBV27 to TRBJ2-1, with D tentatively TRBD2 (5 bases). V was trimmed by 5 bases and J by 3 bases, leaving 8 bases between them. This CDR3 comprises 13 residues. CDR1 is MNHEY and CDR2 is SMNVEV in the germline V gene (reference sequence). The CDR3 DNA reads as TGTGCCAGCAGTAAGGAGGTCTACAATGAGCAGTTCTTC. It encodes CASSKEVYNEQFF.

The chain recombines TRBV7-9 with TRBJ2-2; D is perhaps TRBD1 (5 bases). Germline-derived CDR1 and CDR2 are SEHNR and FQNEAQ (reference sequence). Trimming cost V 6 bases and J 4 bases, with 18 bases left between them. This CDR3 is built from 16 residues. CDR3 in amino acids: CASRTSRAAFTGELFF. The DNA of the CDR3 is TGTGCCAGCAGGACCTCCAGGGCTGCTTTCACCGGGGAGCTGTTTTTT.

This rearrangement joins TRBV7-8 to TRBJ2-2; D gene ambiguous. V lost 0 bases and J lost 1, with 6 bases in between. This CDR3 spans 15 amino acids. Germline V gene data show CDR1 as SGHVS and CDR2 as FQNEAQ. Here the CDR3 reads CASSLARLNTGELFF. In DNA, the CDR3 is TGTGCCAGCAGCTTAGCGAGGTTGAACACCGGGGAGCTGTTTTTT.

About this clone itself: The same CDR3 arises from other DNA sequences in this sample as well. The chain uses TRBV5-1 and TRBJ2-7, with TRBD1 as a possible D gene (5 bases). The CDR3 runs 13 residues. The germline gives CDR1 SGHRS, CDR2 YFSETQ. V was cut by 4 bases and J by 0 bases, with 8 bases left in between. The CDR3 nucleotides read TGCGCCAGCAGCCCCCAGGGCTCCTACGAGCAGTACTTC. Translated, it gives CASSPQGSYEQYF.

This clone has only a few counts. At one boundary the junction diverges from the germline segment, which might be a read error. The genes are TRBV7-6 and TRBJ2-7; TRBD2 matches at 11 bases. This CDR3 has 17 residues. Germline CDR1 SGHVS, CDR2 FNYEAQ. This chain's CDR3 is CASRLAGGPEVSYEQYF. The CDR3 region has the DNA TGTGCCAGCAGGTTAGCGGGAGGGCCAGAAGTCTCCTACGAGCAGTACTTC.

This clone was recorded once. CDR3 region: CASRPGAGELFF. CDR3 coding DNA: TGCGCCAGCAGACCCGGGGCCGGGGAGCTGTTTTTT. The chain uses TRBV4-1 and TRBJ2-2, with D tentatively TRBD2 (5 bases). This CDR3 comprises 12 residues. The germline gives CDR1 MGHRA, CDR2 YSYEKL. The V gene lost 6 bases and the J gene lost 6 bases, with 8 bases spanning the gap.

This chain uses TRBV27 with TRBJ1-1; 7 nucleotides match TRBD1. CDR3 length equals 11 residues. With V trimmed by 4 bases and J by 10 bases, 3 bases remained unmatched. CDR1 MNHEY and CDR2 SMNVEV come from the germline V gene (reference sequence). The DNA for the CDR3 is TGTGCCAGCAGTTCGACAGGGCCAGCTTTCTTT. Amino acids: CASSSTGPAFF.

This clone showed up just a few times. The chain links TRBV21-1 to TRBJ2-7; no DNA check was done on the table's D call, TRBD2. TRBV21-1 is a pseudogene. The CDR3 is 16 residues long. The CDR3 sequence: CASSNRTSGESYEQYF. DNA for the CDR3: TGTGCCAGCAGCAACCGGACTAGCGGGGAATCCTACGAGCAGTACTTC.

The chain is built from TRBV4-1 and TRBJ2-7; TRBD1 agrees at 10 bases. Germline values: CDR1 MGHRA, CDR2 YSYEKL. Trimming took 2 bases from V and 1 from J; bases not matched to a gene: 5. The CDR3 totals 16 residues. The chain's CDR3 is CASSQKDRGLSYEQYF. The CDR3 DNA is TGCGCCAGCAGCCAAAAGGACAGGGGGTTATCCTACGAGCAGTACTTC.

The J gene is TRBJ2-1, the V gene TRBV7-6, with 14 bases fitting TRBD2. This CDR3 has 16 residues. CDR1 and CDR2 from the germline V gene are SGHVS and FNYEAQ. J gave up 9 bases and V 5 bases, and 9 bases lay outside the gene matches. CDR3 DNA: TGTGCCAGCAGCCCGACTAGCGGGAGGGCCTGGGGTGAGCAGTTCTTC. It codes for CASSPTSGRAWGEQFF.

The chain joins TRBV7-9 to TRBJ2-1; 9 bases line up with TRBD2. V lost 1 base, J lost 8 bases, and 9 bases stayed unmatched. Germline loops: CDR1 SEHNR, CDR2 FQNEAQ (reference sequence). The CDR3 contains 16 residues. The CDR3 here is CASSLVSPSGVYEQFF. DNA of the CDR3: TGTGCCAGCAGCTTAGTTAGCCCTAGCGGGGTCTATGAGCAGTTCTTC.

This clone showed up just a few times. V is TRBV19 and J is TRBJ1-2; 8 bases map to TRBD1. This CDR3 spans 18 amino acids. Germline CDR1 reads LNHDA; CDR2 reads SQIVND (reference sequence). Trimming cost V 6 bases and J 3 bases; bases outside gene matches: 18. CDR3 loop: CASRGWTGTFSEDYGYTF. In nucleotides, the CDR3 is TGTGCCAGTAGGGGCTGGACAGGGACCTTCTCCGAGGACTATGGCTACACCTTC.

V and J are TRBV6-5 and TRBJ2-7; possible D gene TRBD1, 6 bases. This CDR3 comprises 14 residues. Trimming took off 4 bases at V and 0 bases at J, with 10 bases between the two ends. The germline V gene has CDR1 MNHEY and CDR2 SVGAGI. DNA for the CDR3: TGTGCCAGCAGTTGGGGGCAGGGCTCCTACGAGCAGTACTTC. It encodes CASSWGQGSYEQYF.

The sample holds a few counts of this clone. This chain uses TRBV6-5 with TRBJ1-2; D unclear. V was shortened by 5 bases and J by 4 bases, with 11 bases between the two germline ends. This CDR3 is 13 amino acids long. Germline values: CDR1 MNHEY, CDR2 SVGAGI. CDR3 protein: CASSDDWSYGYTF. The CDR3 DNA reads as TGTGCCAGCAGTGACGACTGGTCCTATGGCTACACCTTC.

This clone occurred once. The chain recombines TRBV5-6 with TRBJ2-1; 7 bases fit TRBD2. Trimming at V came to 3 bases and at J to 8 bases, leaving 2 bases not matched to a gene. CDR3 length: 12 residues. Germline CDR1 SGHDT, CDR2 YYEEEE. The CDR3, as DNA: TGTGCCAGCAGCTCCAGCGGGGATGAGCAGTTCTTC. Amino acids: CASSSSGDEQFF.

The chain employs TRBV19 and TRBJ2-7; possibly TRBD2 for D (6 bases). CDR3 length equals 11 residues. Trimming pared 5 bases from V and 6 bases from J, leaving 8 bases between. Germline lookup yields CDR1 LNHDA and CDR2 SQIVND (reference sequence). The DNA of the CDR3 is TGTGCCAGTAGTGGAGCGGGCGAGCAGTACTTC. Its protein product is CASSGAGEQYF.